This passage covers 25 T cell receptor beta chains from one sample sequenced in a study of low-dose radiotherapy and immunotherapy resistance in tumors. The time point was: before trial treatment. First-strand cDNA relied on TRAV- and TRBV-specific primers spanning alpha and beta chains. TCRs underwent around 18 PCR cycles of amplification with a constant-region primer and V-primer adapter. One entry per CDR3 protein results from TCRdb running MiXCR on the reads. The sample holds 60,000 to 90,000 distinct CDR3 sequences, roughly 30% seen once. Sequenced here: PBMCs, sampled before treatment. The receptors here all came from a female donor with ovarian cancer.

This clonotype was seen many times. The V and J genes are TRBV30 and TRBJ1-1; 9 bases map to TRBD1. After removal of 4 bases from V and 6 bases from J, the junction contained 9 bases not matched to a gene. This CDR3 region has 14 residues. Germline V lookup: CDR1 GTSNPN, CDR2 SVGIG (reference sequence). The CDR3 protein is CAWKPGTGISEAFF. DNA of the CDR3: TGTGCCTGGAAACCCGGGACAGGGATCTCTGAAGCTTTCTTT.

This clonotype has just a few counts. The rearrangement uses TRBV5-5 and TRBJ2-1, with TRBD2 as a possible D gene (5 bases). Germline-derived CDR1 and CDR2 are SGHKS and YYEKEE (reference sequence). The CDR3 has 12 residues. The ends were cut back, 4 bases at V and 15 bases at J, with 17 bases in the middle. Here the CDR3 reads CASSGTLVERFF. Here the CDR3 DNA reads TGTGCCAGCAGCGGAACACTAGTTGAGAGGTTCTTC.

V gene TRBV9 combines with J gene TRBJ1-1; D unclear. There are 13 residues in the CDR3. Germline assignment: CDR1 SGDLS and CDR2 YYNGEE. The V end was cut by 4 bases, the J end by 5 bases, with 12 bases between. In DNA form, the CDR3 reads TGTGCCAGCAGCCTAAAATCGGGGACTGAAGCTTTCTTT. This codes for CASSLKSGTEAFF.

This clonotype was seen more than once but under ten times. This CDR3 is CASSDRSGRVDEQFF. Here the CDR3 DNA reads TGTGCCAGCAGCGATCGAAGCGGGAGGGTCGATGAGCAGTTCTTC. The chain uses TRBV6-2 or TRBV6-3 and TRBJ2-1; 10 positions match TRBD2. This CDR3 region has 15 residues. CDR1 is MNHEY and CDR2 is SVGEGT in the germline V gene. V lost 6 bases to trimming and J lost 8 bases; unmatched junction nucleotides: 10.

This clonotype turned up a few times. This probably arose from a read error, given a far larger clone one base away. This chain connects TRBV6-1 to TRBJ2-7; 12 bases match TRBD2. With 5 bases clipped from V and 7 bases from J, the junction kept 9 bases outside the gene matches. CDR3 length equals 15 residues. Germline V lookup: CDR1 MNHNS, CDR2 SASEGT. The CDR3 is CASSTSGRPYNEQYF. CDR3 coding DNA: TGTGCCAGCAGTACTAGCGGGAGGCCTTACAATGAGCAGTACTTC.

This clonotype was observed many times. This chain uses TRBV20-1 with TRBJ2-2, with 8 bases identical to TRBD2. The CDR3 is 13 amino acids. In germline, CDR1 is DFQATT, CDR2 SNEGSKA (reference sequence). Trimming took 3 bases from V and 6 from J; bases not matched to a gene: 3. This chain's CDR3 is CSASGRAPGELFF. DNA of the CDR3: TGCAGTGCTAGCGGGAGGGCGCCCGGGGAGCTGTTTTTT.

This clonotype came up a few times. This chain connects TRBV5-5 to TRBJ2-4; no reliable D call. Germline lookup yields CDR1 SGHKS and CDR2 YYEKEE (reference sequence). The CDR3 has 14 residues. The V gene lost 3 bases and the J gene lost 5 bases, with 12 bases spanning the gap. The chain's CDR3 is CASSSYGVENIQYF. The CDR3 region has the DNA TGTGCCAGCAGCTCGTATGGAGTGGAAAACATTCAGTACTTC.

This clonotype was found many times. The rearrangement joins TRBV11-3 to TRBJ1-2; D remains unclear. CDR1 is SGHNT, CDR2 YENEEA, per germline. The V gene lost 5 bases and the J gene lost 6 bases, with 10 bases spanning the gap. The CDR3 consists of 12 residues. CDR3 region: CASSTRRDGYTF. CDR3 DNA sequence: TGTGCCAGCAGCACTAGGCGGGATGGCTACACCTTC.

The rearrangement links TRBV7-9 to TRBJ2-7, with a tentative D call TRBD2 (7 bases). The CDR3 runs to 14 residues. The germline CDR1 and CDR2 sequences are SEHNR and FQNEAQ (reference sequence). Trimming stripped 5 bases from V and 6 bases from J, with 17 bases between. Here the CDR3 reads CASSRMGGASEQYF. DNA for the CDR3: TGTGCCAGCAGCCGTATGGGGGGGGCGAGCGAGCAGTACTTC.

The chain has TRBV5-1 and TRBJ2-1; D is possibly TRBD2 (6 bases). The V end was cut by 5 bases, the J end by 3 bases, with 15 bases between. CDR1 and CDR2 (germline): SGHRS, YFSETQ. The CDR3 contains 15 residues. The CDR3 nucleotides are TGCGCCAGCAGTGGGGGTGGGGACTTCTACAATGAGCAGTTCTTC. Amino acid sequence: CASSGGGDFYNEQFF.

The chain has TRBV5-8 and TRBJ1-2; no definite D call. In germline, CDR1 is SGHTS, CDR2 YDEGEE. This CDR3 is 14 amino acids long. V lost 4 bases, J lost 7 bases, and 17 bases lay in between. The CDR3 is CASSRHYDLGGYTF. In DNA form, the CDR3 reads TGTGCCAGCAGCCGCCATTACGATCTTGGTGGCTACACCTTC.

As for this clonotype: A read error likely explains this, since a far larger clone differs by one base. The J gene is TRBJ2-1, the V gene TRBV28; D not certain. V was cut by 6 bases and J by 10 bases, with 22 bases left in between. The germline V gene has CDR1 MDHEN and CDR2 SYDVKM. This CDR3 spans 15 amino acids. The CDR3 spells CASSPPGPLAYEQFF. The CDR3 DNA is TGTGCCAGCAGCCCACCCGGACCACTGGCCTACGAGCAGTTCTTC.

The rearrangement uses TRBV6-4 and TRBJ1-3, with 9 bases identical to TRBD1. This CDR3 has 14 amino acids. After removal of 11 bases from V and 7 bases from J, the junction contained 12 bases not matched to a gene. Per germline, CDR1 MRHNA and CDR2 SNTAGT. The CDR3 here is CASVQQGAPNTIYF. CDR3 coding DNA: TGTGCCTCTGTGCAACAGGGGGCTCCGAACACCATATATTTT.

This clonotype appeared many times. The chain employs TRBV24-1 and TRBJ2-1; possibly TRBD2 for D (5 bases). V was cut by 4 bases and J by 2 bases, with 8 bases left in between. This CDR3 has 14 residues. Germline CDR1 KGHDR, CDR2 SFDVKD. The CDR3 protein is CATSDVRAYNEQFF. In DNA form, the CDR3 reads TGTGCCACCAGTGACGTGCGGGCCTACAATGAGCAGTTCTTC.

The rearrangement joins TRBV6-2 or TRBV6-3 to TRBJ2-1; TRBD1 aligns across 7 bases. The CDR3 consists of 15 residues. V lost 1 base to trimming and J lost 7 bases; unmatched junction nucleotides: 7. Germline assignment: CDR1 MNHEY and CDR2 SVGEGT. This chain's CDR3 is CASSYYRGQKNEQFF. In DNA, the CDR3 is TGTGCCAGCAGTTACTATCGGGGACAGAAGAATGAGCAGTTCTTC.

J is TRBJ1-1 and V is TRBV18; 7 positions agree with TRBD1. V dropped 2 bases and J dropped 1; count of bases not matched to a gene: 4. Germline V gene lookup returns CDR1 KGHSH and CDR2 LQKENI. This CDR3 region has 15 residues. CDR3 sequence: CASSPRDSKNTEAFF. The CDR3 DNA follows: TGTGCCAGCTCACCAAGGGACAGCAAGAACACTGAAGCTTTCTTT. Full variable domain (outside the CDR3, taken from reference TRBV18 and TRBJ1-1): NAGVMQNPRHLVRRRGQEARLRCSPMKGHSHVYWYRQLPEEGLKFMVYLQKENIIDESGMPKERFSAEFPKEGPSILRIQQVVRGDSAAYFCASSPRDSKNTEAFFGQGTRLTVV.

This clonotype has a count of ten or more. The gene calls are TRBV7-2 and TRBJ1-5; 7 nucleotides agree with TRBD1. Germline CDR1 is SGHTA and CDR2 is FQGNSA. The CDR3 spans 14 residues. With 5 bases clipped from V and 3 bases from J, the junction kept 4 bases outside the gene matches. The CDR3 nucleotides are TGTGCCAGCAGCGAGGGACAGATCAATCAGCCCCAGCATTTT. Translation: CASSEGQINQPQHF.

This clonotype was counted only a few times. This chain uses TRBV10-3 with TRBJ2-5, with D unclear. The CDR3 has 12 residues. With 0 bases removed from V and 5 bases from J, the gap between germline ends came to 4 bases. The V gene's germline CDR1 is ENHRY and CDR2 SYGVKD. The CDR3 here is CAISESGETQYF. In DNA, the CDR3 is TGTGCCATCAGTGAGTCGGGTGAGACCCAGTACTTC.

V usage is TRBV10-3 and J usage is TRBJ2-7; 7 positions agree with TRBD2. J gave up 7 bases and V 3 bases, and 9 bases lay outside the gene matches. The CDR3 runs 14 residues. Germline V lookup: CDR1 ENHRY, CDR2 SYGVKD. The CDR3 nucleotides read TGTGCCATCAGTGATGGACTAGACCGCCCGGAGCAGTACTTC. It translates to CAISDGLDRPEQYF.

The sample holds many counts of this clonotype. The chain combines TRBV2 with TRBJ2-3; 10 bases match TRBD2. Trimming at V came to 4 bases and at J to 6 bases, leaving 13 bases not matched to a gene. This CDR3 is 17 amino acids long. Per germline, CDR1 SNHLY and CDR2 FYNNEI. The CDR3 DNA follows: TGTGCCAGCAGTGTTTGGATTCTAGCGGGGGATTCGGATACGCAGTATTTT. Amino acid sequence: CASSVWILAGDSDTQYF.

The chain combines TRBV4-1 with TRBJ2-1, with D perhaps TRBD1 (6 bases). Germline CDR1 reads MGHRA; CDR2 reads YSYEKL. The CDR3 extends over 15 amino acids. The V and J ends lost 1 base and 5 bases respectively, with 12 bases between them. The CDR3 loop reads CASSQVGAGDNEQFF. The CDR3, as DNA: TGCGCCAGCAGCCAAGTAGGGGCAGGGGACAATGAGCAGTTCTTC.

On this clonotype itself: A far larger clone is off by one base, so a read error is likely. DNA for the CDR3: TGCGCCAGCAGCCAAGATCTGTCGCCTGGATTTTACGAGCAGTTCTTC. As protein: CASSQDLSPGFYEQFF. The chain recombines TRBV4-3 with TRBJ2-1; D remains ambiguous. Germline V gene sequence: CDR1 LGHNA, CDR2 YSLEER. V lost 0 bases to trimming and J lost 10 bases, with 19 bases between them. The CDR3 spans 16 residues.

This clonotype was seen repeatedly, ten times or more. The CDR3 reads CASSVKGTGQYSPLHF. The CDR3 DNA follows: TGTGCCAGCAGTGTAAAAGGGACAGGGCAATATTCACCCCTCCACTTT. The J gene is TRBJ1-6, the V gene TRBV6-6; TRBD1 aligns across 9 bases. The CDR3 covers 16 residues. CDR1 is MNHNY, CDR2 SVGAGI, per germline (reference sequence). V was clipped by 5 bases and J by 8 bases; unmatched bases: 10.

The CDR3: CASSFWGRGGSGANVLTF. CDR3 in DNA: TGTGCCAGCAGTTTTTGGGGCAGGGGAGGCTCTGGGGCCAACGTCCTGACTTTC. The rearrangement uses TRBV27 and TRBJ2-6; the D call may be TRBD1 or TRBD2 (6 bases each). The CDR3 runs to 18 residues. Germline values: CDR1 MNHEY, CDR2 SMNVEV (reference sequence). V was cut by 3 bases and J by 0 bases, with 15 bases left in between.

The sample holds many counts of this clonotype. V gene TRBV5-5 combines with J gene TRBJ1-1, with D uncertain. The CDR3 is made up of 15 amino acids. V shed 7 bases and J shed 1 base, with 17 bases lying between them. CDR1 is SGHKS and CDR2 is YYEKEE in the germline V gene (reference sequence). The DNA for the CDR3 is TGTGCCAGCTCCCTCATTTCGGGGAAGAACACTGAAGCTTTCTTT. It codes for CASSLISGKNTEAFF.